Each of the 18 T cell receptor beta chains below was sequenced from the same sample in a study of blood T cell repertoires in COVID-19. The repertoire was sequenced with immunoSEQ multiplex PCR; TCRdb's copy has only in-frame clones and lacks some. The sample records about 87,000 clones, around 86% being singletons. Sequenced: peripheral blood. The receptor source for this set is a woman in her 70s with acute or convalescent COVID-19.

The chain recombines TRBV5-1 with TRBJ2-1, with TRBD1 matching 8 bases. Germline V gene data show CDR1 as SGHRS and CDR2 as YFSETQ. Trimming took 5 bases from V and 1 from J; bases not matched to a gene: 11. The CDR3 has 17 residues. CDR3 DNA sequence: TGCGCCAGCAGACAGATAGACAGGGGAGGTTCCTACAATGAGCAGTTCTTC. Residues: CASRQIDRGGSYNEQFF.

This clone was seen a handful of times. V gene TRBV18 combines with J gene TRBJ1-1; 9 positions match TRBD1. CDR1 and CDR2 (germline): KGHSH, LQKENI. This CDR3 has 17 amino acids. V gave up 4 bases and J gave up 0 bases; unmatched junction bases: 9. CDR3 DNA sequence: TGTGCCAGCTCACTGGGACAGGGAGATCTCATGAACACTGAAGCTTTCTTT. Amino acids: CASSLGQGDLMNTEAFF.

The V and J genes are TRBV7-2 and TRBJ1-5; D is unresolved. Between the trimmed V and J ends, which lost 1 base and 0 bases, there was a span of 4 bases. The CDR3 contains 14 residues. The germline V gene has CDR1 SGHTA and CDR2 FQGNSA. The CDR3 protein is CASSLDRSNQPQHF. Here the CDR3 DNA reads TGTGCCAGCAGCTTAGATCGTAGCAATCAGCCCCAGCATTTT. Complete variable domain (other parts from reference TRBV7-2 and TRBJ1-5): GAGVSQSPSNKVTEKGKDVELRCDPISGHTALYWYRQSLGQGLEFLIYFQGNSAPDKSGLPSDRFSAERTGGSVSTLTIQRTQQEDSAVYLCASSLDRSNQPQHFGDGTRLSIL.

V is TRBV9 and J is TRBJ2-1; 7 nucleotides agree with TRBD2. Germline V gene lookup returns CDR1 SGDLS and CDR2 YYNGEE. The CDR3 consists of 15 residues. V dropped 2 bases and J dropped 8; count of bases not matched to a gene: 10. The CDR3: CASSVFSGLQDEQFF. CDR3 bases: TGTGCCAGCAGCGTGTTTAGCGGGCTTCAGGATGAGCAGTTCTTC.

V and J are TRBV10-3 and TRBJ1-5, with D possibly matching TRBD1 (5 bases). The CDR3 consists of 14 residues. V lost 4 bases and J lost 4, with 11 bases in between. Germline-derived CDR1 and CDR2 are ENHRY and SYGVKD. The CDR3: CAISGYGGNQPQHF. The CDR3 nucleotides are TGTGCCATCAGTGGGTATGGGGGGAATCAGCCCCAGCATTTT.

This sequence joins TRBV20-1 and TRBJ1-2, with 7 bases identical to TRBD1. The CDR3 has 15 residues. The germline V gene encodes CDR1 DFQATT and CDR2 SNEGSKA (reference sequence). Losses at the gene ends were 4 bases for V and 3 bases for J; bases not matched to a gene: 11. In nucleotides, the CDR3 is TGCAGTGCTACTGACTTAGGGGGCGCGCACTATGGCTACACCTTC. This codes for CSATDLGGAHYGYTF.

The chain couples TRBV5-1 to TRBJ2-2, with 8 bases fitting TRBD2. J was trimmed by 3 bases and V by 5 bases; bases with no gene match: 9. CDR1 and CDR2 from the germline V gene are SGHRS and YFSETQ. This CDR3 comprises 16 residues. The DNA for the CDR3 is TGCGCCAGCAGTGGCCCGGGACTAGAGGACACCGGGGAGCTGTTTTTT. Protein product: CASSGPGLEDTGELFF.

This chain connects TRBV5-5 to TRBJ2-5, with D unclear. CDR1 is SGHKS and CDR2 is YYEKEE in the germline V gene (reference sequence). The CDR3 length is 13 residues. V dropped 0 bases and J dropped 8 bases, with 11 bases sitting between them. CDR3 region: CASSLGSPDTQYF. The CDR3, as DNA: TGTGCCAGCAGCTTGGGGAGCCCCGATACCCAGTACTTC.

The chain recombines TRBV10-3 with TRBJ2-3, with TRBD2 matching over 13 bases. The germline CDR1 and CDR2 sequences are ENHRY and SYGVKD. The CDR3 consists of 19 residues. The ends lost 3 bases at V and 2 bases at J; junction bases unmatched: 11. In DNA, the CDR3 is TGTGCCATCAGTGATCCGTTGACTAGCGGGGGGACCTACACAGATACGCAGTATTTT. It codes for CAISDPLTSGGTYTDTQYF.

Written as DNA, the CDR3 is TGTGCCAGCAGCATCCGGTCCGCAGGGGATACGCAGTATTTT. Amino acids: CASSIRSAGDTQYF. V usage is TRBV7-2 and J usage is TRBJ2-3; D may be TRBD1 (5 bases). Germline V lookup: CDR1 SGHTA, CDR2 FQGNSA. Trimming cost V 5 bases and J 6 bases, with 15 bases left between them. The CDR3 is made up of 14 amino acids.

For the CDR3, the DNA is TGTGCCAGTAGTATACAGGGGGCTTCTCACTATGGCTACACCTTC. Amino acid sequence: CASSIQGASHYGYTF. The V call is TRBV19, the J call TRBJ1-2; TRBD1 aligns across 8 bases. J gave up 3 bases and V 2 bases, and 5 bases lay outside the gene matches. From germline, CDR1 is LNHDA and CDR2 SQIVND (reference sequence). The CDR3 runs to 15 residues.

The rearrangement uses TRBV7-6 and TRBJ2-5; 8 nucleotides match TRBD1. Germline V lookup: CDR1 SGHVS, CDR2 FNYEAQ. The CDR3 length is 15 residues. Trimming took 1 base from V and 7 from J; bases not matched to a gene: 8. CDR3 in amino acids: CASSLVGTGYGTQYF. Written as DNA, the CDR3 is TGTGCCAGCAGCTTAGTCGGGACAGGTTATGGGACCCAGTACTTC.

V gene TRBV2 combines with J gene TRBJ1-6; maybe TRBD1 (6 bases). Trimming pared 4 bases from V and 9 bases from J, leaving 13 bases between. Per germline, CDR1 SNHLY and CDR2 FYNNEI. The CDR3 is 14 residues long. The CDR3 nucleotides are TGTGCCAGCAGTGCGGGACACAGTGGTTCACCCCTCCACTTT. Protein: CASSAGHSGSPLHF.

This chain uses TRBV19 with TRBJ1-1; TRBD1 is a possible D gene (5 bases). The CDR3 extends over 15 amino acids. Germline CDR1 is LNHDA and CDR2 is SQIVND (reference sequence). The germline V and J ends were trimmed by 8 bases and 1 base, with 17 bases remaining between them. CDR3 sequence (DNA): TGTGCCAGTCCCAACCCACAGGAGAAGAACACTGAAGCTTTCTTT. Its protein is CASPNPQEKNTEAFF.

V is TRBV29-1 and J is TRBJ2-1, with TRBD2 identical over 11 bases. CDR3 length: 15 residues. CDR1 is SQVTM, CDR2 ANQGSEA, per germline. V dropped 6 bases and J dropped 1; count of bases not matched to a gene: 5. As DNA, the CDR3 is TGCAGCGTCCCCGGGACTAGCGGATCCTACAATGAGCAGTTCTTC. The encoded protein is CSVPGTSGSYNEQFF.

This clone showed up just once. This sequence joins TRBV11-2 and TRBJ1-3; TRBD1 is a possible D gene (5 bases). V dropped 1 base and J dropped 7 bases, with 8 bases sitting between them. Germline V gives CDR1 SGHAT, CDR2 FQNNGV. There are 13 residues in the CDR3. The DNA of the CDR3 is TGTGCCAGCAGCTTAGGGGAGGGGAACACCATATATTTT. Its protein product is CASSLGEGNTIYF. The full variable domain, its missing parts supplied by reference TRBV11-2 and TRBJ1-3, is EAGVAQSPRYKIIEKRQSVAFWCNPISGHATLYWYQQILGQGPKLLIQFQNNGVVDDSQLPKDRFSAERLKGVDSTLKIQPAKLEDSAVYLCASSLGEGNTIYFGEGSWLTVV.

The CDR3 region has the DNA TGTGCCAGCAGCGTCTTACCGACAGGGAGCTCCTACGAGCAGTACTTC. It encodes CASSVLPTGSSYEQYF. The V gene is TRBV9, the J gene TRBJ2-7; 7 bases match TRBD1. The CDR3 length is 16 residues. Germline V gene sequence: CDR1 SGDLS, CDR2 YYNGEE. With V trimmed by 2 bases and J by 0 bases, 8 bases remained unmatched.

This clone showed up just once. The V gene is TRBV7-8, the J gene TRBJ1-2, with D possibly being TRBD1 (6 bases). CDR1 and CDR2 from the germline V gene are SGHVS and FQNEAQ. The V gene lost 5 bases and the J gene lost 0 bases, with 25 bases spanning the gap. The CDR3 runs to 19 residues. CDR3 DNA: TGTGCCAGCAGCCCATACCTCCCGGACAGACATCACGCTAACTATGGCTACACCTTC. Translated: CASSPYLPDRHHANYGYTF.